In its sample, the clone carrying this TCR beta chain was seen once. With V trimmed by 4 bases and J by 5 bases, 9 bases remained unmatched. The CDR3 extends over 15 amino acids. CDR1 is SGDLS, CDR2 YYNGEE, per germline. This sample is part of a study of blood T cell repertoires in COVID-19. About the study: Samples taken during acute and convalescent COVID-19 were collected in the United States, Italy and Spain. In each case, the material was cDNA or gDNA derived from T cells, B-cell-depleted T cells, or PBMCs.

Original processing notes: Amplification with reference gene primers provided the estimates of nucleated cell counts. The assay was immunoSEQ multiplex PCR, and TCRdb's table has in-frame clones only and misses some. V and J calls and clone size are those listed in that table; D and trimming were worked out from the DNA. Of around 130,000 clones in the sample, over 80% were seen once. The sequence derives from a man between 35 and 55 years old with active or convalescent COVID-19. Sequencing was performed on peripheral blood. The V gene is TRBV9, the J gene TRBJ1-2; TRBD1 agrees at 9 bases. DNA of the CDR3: TGTGCCAGCAGCTCCCAACAGGGGGCCCTGTATGGCTACACCTTC. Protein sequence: CASSSQQGALYGYTF.